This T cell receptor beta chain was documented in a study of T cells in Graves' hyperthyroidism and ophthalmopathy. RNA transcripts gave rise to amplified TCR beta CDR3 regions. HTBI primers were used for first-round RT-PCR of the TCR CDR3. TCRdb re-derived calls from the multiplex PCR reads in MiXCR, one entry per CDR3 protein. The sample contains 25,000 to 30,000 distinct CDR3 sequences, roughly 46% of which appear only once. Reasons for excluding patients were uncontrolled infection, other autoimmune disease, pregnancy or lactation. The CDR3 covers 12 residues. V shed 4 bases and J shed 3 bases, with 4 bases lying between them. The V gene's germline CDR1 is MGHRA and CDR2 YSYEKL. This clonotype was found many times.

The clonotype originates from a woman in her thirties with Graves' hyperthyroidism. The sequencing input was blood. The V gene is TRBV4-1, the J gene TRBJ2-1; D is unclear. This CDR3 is CASSRGYNEQFF. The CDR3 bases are TGCGCCAGCAGCCGAGGCTACAATGAGCAGTTCTTC.